This T cell receptor (beta chain) was recovered during a study of beta chain features in type 1 diabetes. As every portion of the isolated RNA was reverse transcribed, the sequencing read expressed TCRB transcripts. Some clones are missing from TCRdb's copy, which holds only in-frame ones; the method was immunoSEQ multiplex PCR. Among some 900,000 clones, roughly 15% were seen once, and the ten largest hold 0.023%. This clone was detected a few times. V shed 0 bases and J 1 base; nucleotides not matched to a gene: 3. Germline V gene lookup returns CDR1 SGDLS and CDR2 YYNGEE. The CDR3 is 16 amino acids.

This TCR was sampled from a woman younger than 30 in good health. What was sequenced was naive CD4+ T cells from blood. The chain joins TRBV9 to TRBJ2-1; 8 bases are shared with TRBD2. CDR3 in amino acids: CASSVAGGLSYNEQFF. CDR3 sequence (DNA): TGTGCCAGCAGCGTAGCGGGAGGGTTATCCTACAATGAGCAGTTCTTC.